These 16 T cell receptor beta chains were all obtained from the same sample, sequenced in a study of T-cell memory formation after mild COVID-19. MiXCR, run by TCRdb on the 5' RACE reads, gives a single entry per CDR3 protein. The sample holds 450,000 or so distinct CDR3 sequences, roughly 23% seen once. What was sequenced was PBMCs or a T cell subset sorted from them (not recorded which). The origin of the receptors is an adult woman who had mild COVID-19 (a few samples of this study predate the infection). Cell type and time point are not known.

This clonotype was recorded at least ten times. J is TRBJ2-7 and V is TRBV27; D remains ambiguous. Trimming took off 0 bases at V and 5 bases at J, with 14 bases between the two ends. This CDR3 has 15 amino acids. CDR1 and CDR2 (germline): MNHEY, SMNVEV (reference sequence). The CDR3 DNA sequence: TGTGCCAGCAGTTTATCACCAGACCCCGACCACGAGCAGTACTTC. Residues: CASSLSPDPDHEQYF.

The rearrangement uses TRBV6-5 and TRBJ1-2; D is unclear. This CDR3 is 13 amino acids long. With 6 bases removed from V and 8 bases from J, the gap between germline ends came to 16 bases. Germline CDR1 and CDR2: MNHEY and SVGAGI. CDR3 DNA sequence: TGTGCCAGCAGCCCCGTGATCACAAGGGGCTACACCTTC. Translated: CASSPVITRGYTF.

The rearrangement joins TRBV30 to TRBJ2-1; D is uncertain. Germline CDR1 GTSNPN, CDR2 SVGIG (reference sequence). This CDR3 comprises 16 residues. V was clipped by 0 bases and J by 0 bases, with 12 bases between them. In DNA, the CDR3 is TGTGCCTGGAGTGTGATGGGCGTACTCTCCTACAATGAGCAGTTCTTC. It specifies CAWSVMGVLSYNEQFF.

For this clonotype: The junction departs from germline at one end; a sequencing error may be responsible. The gene calls are TRBV7-2 and TRBJ2-1; 10 nucleotides match TRBD2. This CDR3 comprises 12 residues. CDR1 SGHTA and CDR2 FQGNSA come from the germline V gene. The CDR3 DNA reads as TGTGCCAGCAGCTTAAGCGGGAGGGAAAGAATCTTC. The encoded protein is CASSLSGRERIF.

The chain carries TRBV7-9 and TRBJ2-7; 7 positions match TRBD1. The CDR3 has 14 residues. Germline V gene data show CDR1 as SEHNR and CDR2 as FQNEAQ (reference sequence). V lost 6 bases to trimming and J lost 0 bases; unmatched junction nucleotides: 5. The CDR3 coding sequence is TGTGCCAGCAGTCAGCCAGGGGGCTCCTACGAGCAGTACTTC. It specifies CASSQPGGSYEQYF.

V is TRBV12-3 or TRBV12-4 and J is TRBJ1-4, with D uncertain. The CDR3 contains 12 residues. The germline V and J ends were trimmed by 5 bases and 5 bases, with 6 bases remaining between them. The DNA for the CDR3 is TGTGCCAGCAGTAAGACGAATGAAAAACTGTTTTTT. Encoded protein: CASSKTNEKLFF.

This clonotype was detected only a few times. V usage is TRBV5-5 and J usage is TRBJ2-7; 8 positions match TRBD1. Germline V lookup: CDR1 SGHKS, CDR2 YYEKEE (reference sequence). Losses at the gene ends were 6 bases for V and 3 bases for J; bases not matched to a gene: 11. The CDR3 totals 15 residues. The CDR3 is CASNMAPGQVYEQYF. Written as DNA, the CDR3 is TGTGCCAGCAACATGGCGCCGGGACAGGTCTACGAGCAGTACTTC.

The genes are TRBV7-6 and TRBJ2-7; D is perhaps TRBD1 (6 bases). Between the trimmed V and J ends, which lost 5 bases and 6 bases, there was a span of 14 bases. Germline V gives CDR1 SGHVS, CDR2 FNYEAQ. The CDR3 consists of 13 residues. CDR3 sequence reads: CASSPGAGAEQYF. CDR3 bases: TGTGCCAGCAGCCCCGGGGCAGGGGCCGAGCAGTACTTC.

The gene calls are TRBV12-3 or TRBV12-4 and TRBJ2-1; D uncertain. Trimming shortened V by 5 bases and J by 13 bases, and 12 bases separated the two germline ends. This CDR3 is 11 amino acids long. CDR3 in amino acids: CASSGRSSQFF. The CDR3 DNA reads TGTGCCAGCAGTGGACGGAGCTCCCAGTTCTTC.

The chain recombines TRBV11-3 with TRBJ2-5; 13 bases map to TRBD2. CDR3 length equals 19 residues. J lost 1 base, V lost 0 bases, and 8 bases had no gene match. Germline CDR1 reads SGHNT; CDR2 reads YENEEA. The DNA of the CDR3 is TGTGCCAGCAGCTTAGATCTCCGTCGACTAGCGGGAGGCCAAGAGACCCAGTACTTC. Its protein is CASSLDLRRLAGGQETQYF.

The chain has TRBV6-2 or TRBV6-3 and TRBJ1-1; D may be TRBD1 (6 bases). This CDR3 is 14 amino acids long. The V end lost 6 bases, the J end lost 6 bases, and 17 bases lay between the germline ends. Germline CDR1 MNHEY, CDR2 SVGEGT. CDR3 sequence (DNA): TGTGCCAGCAGCCCCCTTGGGGGGCGCGCTGAAGCTTTCTTT. It translates to CASSPLGGRAEAFF.

This clonotype turned up a few times. The J gene is TRBJ2-1, the V gene TRBV5-5; 9 bases line up with TRBD1. The CDR3 loop spans 15 amino acids. J lost 7 bases, V lost 4 bases, and 9 bases had no gene match. Looked up from germline, CDR1 is SGHKS and CDR2 is YYEKEE (reference sequence). This chain's CDR3 is CASSNPGQGINEQFF. In nucleotides, the CDR3 is TGTGCCAGCAGCAATCCGGGACAGGGAATAAATGAGCAGTTCTTC.

The chain joins TRBV5-5 to TRBJ2-3; 8 bases match TRBD2. The CDR3 consists of 15 residues. CDR1 is SGHKS, CDR2 YYEKEE, per germline (reference sequence). Trimming took 6 bases from V and 0 from J; bases not matched to a gene: 6. The CDR3 reads CASTRAGDSTDTQYF. DNA for the CDR3: TGTGCCAGCACTCGAGCGGGGGATAGCACAGATACGCAGTATTTT.

The rearrangement uses TRBV29-1 and TRBJ2-7; 7 bases map to TRBD1. This CDR3 is 13 amino acids long. Germline CDR1 reads SQVTM; CDR2 reads ANQGSEA. The V segment lost 6 bases and the J segment 2 bases; nucleotides outside the gene matches: 7. The CDR3 region has the DNA TGCAGCGTCCTTCGGGACAGTCCCTACGAGCAGTACTTC. This translates into CSVLRDSPYEQYF.

The chain couples TRBV7-9 to TRBJ2-5; 9 bases match TRBD2. The CDR3 spans 17 residues. V trimming: 1 base; J trimming: 4 bases; junction bases outside the gene matches: 10. Germline V lookup: CDR1 SEHNR, CDR2 FQNEAQ (reference sequence). In nucleotides, the CDR3 is TGTGCCAGCAGCTTAGGCCTAGCGGGAATAGATGGAGAGACCCAGTACTTC. Protein: CASSLGLAGIDGETQYF.

This clonotype has just a few counts. The chain uses TRBV7-9 and TRBJ2-7; 10 bases fit TRBD1. Unmatched junction bases numbered 10, after V lost 5 bases and J lost 0 bases. The length of the CDR3 is 17 residues. CDR1 is SEHNR, CDR2 FQNEAQ, per germline (reference sequence). DNA for the CDR3: TGTGCCAGCAGCAAGGGACAGGGGTCGGCAAACTCCTACGAGCAGTACTTC. The encoded protein is CASSKGQGSANSYEQYF.